The clone carrying this T cell receptor (beta chain) was seen a few times. The record originates from a study of blood T cell repertoires in COVID-19. Study in general: T cells, B-cell-depleted T cells, or PBMCs supplied cDNA or gDNA.

In the authors' methods: Reference gene primer amplification in the assay estimated nucleated cell counts. TCRdb's table, derived via immunoSEQ multiplex PCR, lists solely in-frame clones and lacks some. From that table come the V and J calls and clone size; the DNA was used to work out D and trimming. The sample yields hundreds of thousands of clones, under 95% seen once. Per germline, CDR1 SNHLY and CDR2 FYNNEI. V dropped 2 bases and J dropped 8 bases, with 12 bases sitting between them. This CDR3 region has 13 residues. Everyone who took part was 18 to 89 years old, and they came from 24 US areas. Assignment of participants to cohorts was predicated upon participant-reported clinical history.

Sequenced material: PBMCs or T cells enriched from blood (not recorded which). The gene calls are TRBV2 and TRBJ1-2; no definite D call. The TCR was taken from a man aged 55 to 70 who had recovered from COVID-19. Here the CDR3 DNA reads TGTGCCAGCAGTGAAAGGTGGGAGGGCGGCTACACCTTC. Translated, it gives CASSERWEGGYTF.